This is a list of T cell receptor beta chains from one sample in a study of OX40 agonist ivuxolimab in advanced cancers. Generated by immunoSEQ multiplex PCR, the TCRdb table keeps only in-frame clones and is missing some. The table has 100,000 or so clones, approximately 84% seen once. The sequenced sample was CD4+ or CD8+ T cells sorted from blood, obtained in a trial of the OX40 agonist ivuxolimab. The receptors were sampled from an adult with an advanced solid tumor such as melanoma, head and neck, liver or kidney cancer. CDR3s include the opening cysteine and the closing phenylalanine or tryptophan. A D gene is named only where the DNA matches it firmly.

v_call d_call cdr3_aa
TRBV9 TRBD2 CASSVATSGPYEQYF
TRBV28 - CASSVLARQETQYF
TRBV7-8 - CASSLGGQGAFYNEQFF
TRBV10-2 - CAAAGDFYGYTF
TRBV28 TRBD1 CASSWTGMNTEAFF
TRBV7-2 TRBD2 CASSPRASGAYEQYF
TRBV28 TRBD2 CASRPGAGGNQETQYF
TRBV18 - CASSHEQPGLQNEQFF
TRBV27 - CASSYRPTYEQYF
TRBV6-5 TRBD1 CASRQGSASTEAFF
TRBV6-5 - CASRSAGWPGYTF
TRBV28 - CASSLDRALFF
TRBV27 TRBD1 CASSHRGYEQYF
TRBV21-1 - CASSKRSGQYEQYF
TRBV7-3 TRBD1 CASSRGQDTEAFF
TRBV29-1 - CSVEGVAGNEKLFF
TRBV7-3 TRBD2 CASSLGLAGNNEQFF
TRBV18 TRBD2 CASSPTLGLAGSTDTQYF
TRBV11-3 - CASSPRDGYTF
TRBV6-6 - CASSYSSTAEGNTIYF
TRBV19 TRBD2 CASSIGTRTTDTQYF
TRBV6-6 - CASSYYRMSGELFF
TRBV28 - CASRKQGGTEAFF
TRBV7-9 - CASSRGVAGELFF
TRBV5-4 TRBD2 CASSLASSGRKEQFF
TRBV7-2 - CASSESSYEQYF
TRBV5-1 - CASSLGVGSEETQYF
TRBV5-8 - CASSLRGSDTQYF
TRBV7-9 - CASSQVGFPETQYF
TRBV18 TRBD1 CASSPQGQGTDTQYF
TRBV18 TRBD1 CASSPVGQEGEKLFF
TRBV7-3 TRBD2 CASSTGLAADTQYF
TRBV10-3 TRBD1 CAISDLGQEKSTDTQYF
TRBV7-2 TRBD2 CASSLERGRPETQYF
TRBV6-1 - CASSEVYREHTDTQYF
TRBV7-6 - CASSPTTAGYNEQFF
TRBV10-3 - CAISDRSGAGYTF
TRBV9 - CASSPTPNNEQFF
TRBV6-1 - CASSGWMAEAFF
TRBV28 TRBD2 CASSFGGRTSLQTQYF
TRBV28 TRBD1 CASSLVGQGSYEQYF
TRBV2 - CASQDVNEQFF
TRBV7-8 - CASSLPSRGNTEAFF